This T cell receptor beta chain was sequenced for a study of vaccination and CD4 T cells after COVID-19 (dated by TCRdb to between 2021 and 2024). General notes on the study: In the convalescent cohort there were six males and four females, among whom were two Hispanic individuals, seven Caucasians, two Asians and one multiracial person. Participants got two doses of the Pfizer-BioNTech BNT162b2 vaccine (n=8) or two doses of the Moderna mRNA-1273 vaccine (n=2). Post-COVID blood samples from convalescent patients were collected a median of about 100 days after diagnosis, with a range of roughly 35 to 180 days. Post-vaccine blood samples were obtained a median of around 74 days after the second vaccine dose, with a range of roughly 13 to 250 days. Culture stimuli were overlapping spike peptide pools from SARS-CoV-2 and from the common cold coronaviruses HCoV-NL63, HCoV-OC43 and HCoV-229E. In control cultures, a CEFX viral epitope pool was used as positive control, an HIV-1 Nef peptide pool was used as negative control, or no peptide was added. The spike-specific CD4+ TCR repertoire was compared before and after mRNA vaccination in approximately ten COVID-19 convalescent patients and several infection-naive healthy vaccine recipients. In an earlier paper using these donors, memory CD4+ T cell crossreactivity between SARS-CoV-2 and common cold coronavirus spike proteins was assessed at the TCR clonotype level.

Library preparation was by PCR. DNA from cultured CD4+ T cells underwent TCR sequencing with the Oncomine TCR Beta short-read assay at the Johns Hopkins FTIC core. The QIAamp micro DNA kit was used to extract genomic DNA from the cultured CD4+ T cells. Oncomine TCR Beta libraries made from cultured CD4+ T cells were pooled using unique dual indexes and sequenced on an Illumina iSeq 100. In the authors' own workflow: Non-productive sequences were removed, and CDR3s not starting with C, not ending with F or W, or shorter than 7 amino acids were discarded. The MANAFEST web application identified antigen-specific clonotypes by comparing peptide-stimulated wells against reference wells and other culture wells. Positive clones required FDR below 0.05, an odds ratio above 5, and productive frequency above 0.1% in at least two of three replicate wells. Cross-reactive clonotypes were defined as significantly expanded in both SARS-CoV-2 spike wells and at least one common cold coronavirus spike condition. CDR3 homology was assessed with Levenshtein distances (stringdist) and unrooted phylogenetic trees (ape) in R version 3.6.1. Using fastp at Q25 and MiXCR, TCRdb reprocessed the public reads and kept productive beta chains. Every entry covers one CDR3 protein and lists the most common genes and DNA from its rows. V and J calls and clone size were set by TCRdb, not the authors. The sample table holds about 7,400 distinct CDR3 sequences, of which under 45% were seen once. The ten most abundant clones make up about 16% of the sample.

As concerns this clonotype: No antigen is known for it. Nothing much larger sits one base from this clone, and base qualities are not available.

In light of the paper, this sample's treatment or condition label describes: approximately nine-day PBMC culture with coronavirus spike peptide pools or control peptides (ViraFEST assay). CD4+ T cells from unexposed donors were collected before the COVID-19 pandemic (2011-2018). The ViraFEST assay was used in the study, in which antigen-specific T cells were expanded with peptide pools and expanded clonotypes were subsequently identified by TCR sequencing. PBMCs were cultured at around 2.2 million per well in IMDM supplemented with approximately 4.7% human AB serum and around 10 IU/ml IL-2, with roughly 10 ug/ml peptide pools added. On days 3 and 7, half of the culture medium was replaced with fresh IL-2-containing medium. After 10 to 11 days of culture, CD4+ T cells were isolated by negative selection with the EasySep CD4+ T cell isolation kit. As cell numbers permitted, CD4+ T cells from unexposed donors were tested for reactivity to SARS-CoV-2 S and N and to four common cold coronavirus spike pools. Ficoll-Paque Plus gradient centrifugation was used to isolate PBMCs from whole blood, and the isolated PBMCs were then either used fresh or cryopreserved at -140C. Each culture condition was generally run in triplicate wells. The leukapheresis product used for the unexposed donors was purchased from a commercial source.

Summary of the overall study and its limitations: Of the vaccine-specific clones in convalescent patients, 304 of 307, or nearly all, reacted only to SARS-CoV-2 spike and did not cross-react with common cold coronaviruses. The median number of SARS-CoV-2-reactive clonotypes rose from 20 to 25 after infection to 38 after vaccination, but the change was not significant. In convalescent patients, a median 86.3% of post-vaccine SARS-CoV-2-reactive clones were detected only after vaccination, suggesting vaccine-specific priming. Only a relatively small number of convalescent patients were included in the study, and early timepoints following natural infection were not analyzed.

The germline V gene encodes CDR1 SGHRS and CDR2 YFSETQ. Measured from the cysteine to the phenylalanine, the CDR3 is 11 residues long. The CDR3 DNA has 33 bases and is translated from base 1. The V and J ends are trimmed by 2 bases and 6 bases, leaving 3 bases between them. The chain is made from TRBV5-1 and TRBJ2-1, with the D gene call left open. The sample was CD4+ T cells from blood, cultured in vitro. The clonotype was recovered from a human donor in good health. The nucleotide sequence reads TGCGCCAGCAGCTTTAGCAATGAGCAGTTCTTC. This sequence encodes CASSFSNEQFF. Reference TRBV5-1 and TRBJ2-1 genes cover what lies past the CDR3, so the full variable domain is KAGVTQTPRYLIKTRGQQVTLSCSPISGHRSVSWYQQTPGQGLQFLFEYFSETQRNKGNFPGRFSGRQFSNSRSEMNVSTLELGDSALYLCASSFSNEQFFGPGTRLTVL.